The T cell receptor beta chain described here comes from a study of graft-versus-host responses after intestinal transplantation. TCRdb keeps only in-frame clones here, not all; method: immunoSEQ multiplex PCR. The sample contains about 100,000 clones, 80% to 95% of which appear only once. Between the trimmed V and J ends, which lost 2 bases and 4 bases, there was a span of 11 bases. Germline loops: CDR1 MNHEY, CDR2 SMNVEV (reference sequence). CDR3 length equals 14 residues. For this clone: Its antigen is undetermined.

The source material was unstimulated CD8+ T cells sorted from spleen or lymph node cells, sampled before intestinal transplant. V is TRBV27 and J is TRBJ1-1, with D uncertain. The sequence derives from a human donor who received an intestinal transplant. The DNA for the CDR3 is TGTGCCAGCAGTTTAATAGGGATAGGCACTGAAGCTTTCTTT. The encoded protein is CASSLIGIGTEAFF.